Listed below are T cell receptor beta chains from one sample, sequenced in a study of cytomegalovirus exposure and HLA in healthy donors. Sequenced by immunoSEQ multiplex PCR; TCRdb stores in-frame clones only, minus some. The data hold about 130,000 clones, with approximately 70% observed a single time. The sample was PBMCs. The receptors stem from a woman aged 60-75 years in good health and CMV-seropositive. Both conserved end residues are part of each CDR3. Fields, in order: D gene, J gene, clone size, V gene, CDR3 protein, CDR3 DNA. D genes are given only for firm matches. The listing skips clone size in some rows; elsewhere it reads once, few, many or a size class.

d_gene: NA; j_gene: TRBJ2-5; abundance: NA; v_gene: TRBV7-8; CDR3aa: CASSWTDQETQYF; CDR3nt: TGTGCCAGCAGCTGGACAGACCAAGAGACCCAGTACTTC
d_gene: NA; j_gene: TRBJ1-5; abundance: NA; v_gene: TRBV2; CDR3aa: CASLGDRDNQPQHF; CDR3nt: TGTGCCAGCTTAGGGGATCGTGACAATCAGCCCCAGCATTTT
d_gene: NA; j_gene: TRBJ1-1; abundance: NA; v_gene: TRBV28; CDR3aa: CASSPPASGRSPEAFF; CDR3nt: TGTGCCAGCAGTCCACCCGCATCAGGTCGGTCCCCTGAAGCTTTCTTT
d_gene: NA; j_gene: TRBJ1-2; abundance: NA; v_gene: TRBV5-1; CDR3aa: CASSLAGEANYGYTF; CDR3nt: TGCGCCAGCAGCTTGGCAGGCGAAGCTAACTATGGCTACACCTTC
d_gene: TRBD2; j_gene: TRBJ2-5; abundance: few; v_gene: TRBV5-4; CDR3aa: CASSAGLAGDTQYF; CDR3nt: TGTGCCAGCAGCGCGGGACTAGCGGGGGATACCCAGTACTTC
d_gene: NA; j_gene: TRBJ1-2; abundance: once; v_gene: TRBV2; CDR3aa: CASSDMQANYGYTF; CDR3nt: TGTGCCAGCAGTGATATGCAGGCTAACTATGGCTACACCTTC
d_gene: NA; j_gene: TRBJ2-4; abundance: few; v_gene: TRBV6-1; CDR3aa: CASSVDRQDIQYF; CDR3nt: TGTGCCAGCAGTGTCGACCGACAGGACATTCAGTACTTC
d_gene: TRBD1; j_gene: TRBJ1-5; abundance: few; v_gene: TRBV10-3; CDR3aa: CAISEKGPGQGQQPQHF; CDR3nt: TGTGCCATCAGTGAAAAGGGCCCGGGACAGGGGCAACAGCCCCAGCATTTT
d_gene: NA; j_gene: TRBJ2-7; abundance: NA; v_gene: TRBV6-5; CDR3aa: CASSYGSGAYEQYF; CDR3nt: TGTGCCAGCAGTTACGGGTCGGGGGCCTACGAGCAGTACTTC
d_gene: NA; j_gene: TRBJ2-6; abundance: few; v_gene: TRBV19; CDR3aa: CASTPQAGTGSSGANVLTF; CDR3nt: TGTGCCAGTACCCCCCAGGCGGGGACTGGAAGCTCTGGGGCCAACGTCCTGACTTTC
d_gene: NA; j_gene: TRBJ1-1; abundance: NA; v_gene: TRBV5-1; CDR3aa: CASSQGLNTEAFF; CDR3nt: TGCGCCAGCAGCCAGGGCCTGAACACTGAAGCTTTCTTT
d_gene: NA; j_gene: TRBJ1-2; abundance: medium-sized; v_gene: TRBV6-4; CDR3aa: CASSDSEGGGYTF; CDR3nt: TGTGCCAGCAGTGACTCAGAGGGAGGGGGCTACACCTTC
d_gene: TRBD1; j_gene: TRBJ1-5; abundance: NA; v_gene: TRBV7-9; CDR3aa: CASSDDRDSNQPQHF; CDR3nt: TGTGCCAGCAGCGACGACAGGGATAGCAATCAGCCCCAGCATTTT
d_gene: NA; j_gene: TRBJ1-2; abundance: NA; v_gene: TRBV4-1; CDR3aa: CASSQVRGGHDPNYGYTF; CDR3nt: TGCGCCAGCAGCCAAGTCCGGGGAGGGCATGACCCTAACTATGGCTACACCTTC
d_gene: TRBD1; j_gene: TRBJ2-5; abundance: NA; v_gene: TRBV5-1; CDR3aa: CASSLAGRGGTGVGYQETQYF; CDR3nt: TGCGCCAGCAGCTTGGCCGGCAGAGGAGGGACAGGGGTGGGGTACCAAGAGACCCAGTACTTC
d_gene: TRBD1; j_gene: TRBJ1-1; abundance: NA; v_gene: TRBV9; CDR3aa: CASSAIQQGASFTEAFF; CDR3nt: TGTGCCAGCAGCGCCATTCAACAGGGGGCAAGTTTCACTGAAGCTTTCTTT
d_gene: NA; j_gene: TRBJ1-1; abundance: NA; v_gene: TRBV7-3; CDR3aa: CASSLNVLGNTEAFF; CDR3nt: TGTGCCAGCAGCTTAAATGTCCTAGGGAACACTGAAGCTTTCTTT
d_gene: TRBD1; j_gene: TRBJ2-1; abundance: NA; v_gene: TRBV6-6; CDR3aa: CASRADYRGNEQFF; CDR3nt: TGTGCCAGCAGGGCCGACTACAGGGGCAATGAGCAGTTCTTC
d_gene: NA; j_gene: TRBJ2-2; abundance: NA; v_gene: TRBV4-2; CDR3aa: CASSPSAQYTGELFF; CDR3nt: TGTGCCAGCAGCCCGAGCGCCCAGTACACCGGGGAGCTGTTTTTT
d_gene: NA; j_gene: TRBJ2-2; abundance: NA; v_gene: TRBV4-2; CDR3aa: CASSQDQDISGELFF; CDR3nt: TGTGCCAGCAGCCAAGATCAGGATATCTCGGGGGAGCTGTTTTTT
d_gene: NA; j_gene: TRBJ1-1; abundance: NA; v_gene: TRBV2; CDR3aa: CASSEPEESTEAFF; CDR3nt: TGTGCCAGCAGTGAACCGGAGGAGAGCACTGAAGCTTTCTTT
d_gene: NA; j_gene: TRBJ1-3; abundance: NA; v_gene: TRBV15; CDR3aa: CATSRDPLRSPGNTIYF; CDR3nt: TGTGCCACCAGCAGAGATCCCCTACGCTCCCCGGGAAACACCATATATTTT
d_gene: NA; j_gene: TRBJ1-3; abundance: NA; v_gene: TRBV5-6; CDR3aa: CASSPRVTGNTIYF; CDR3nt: TGTGCCAGCAGCCCCAGGGTGACTGGAAACACCATATATTTT
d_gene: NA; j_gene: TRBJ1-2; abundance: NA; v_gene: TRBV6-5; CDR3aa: CASSSSNRETTF; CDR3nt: TGTGCCAGCAGTTCGTCGAACAGGGAAACAACCTTC
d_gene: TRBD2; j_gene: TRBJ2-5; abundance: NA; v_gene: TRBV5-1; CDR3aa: CASSLNTLAGRGETQYF; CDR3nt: TGCGCCAGCAGCTTAAACACACTAGCGGGGAGGGGAGAGACCCAGTACTTC
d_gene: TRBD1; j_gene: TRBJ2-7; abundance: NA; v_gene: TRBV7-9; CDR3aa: CATTLDAGGYEQYF; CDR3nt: TGTGCCACCACCCTGGACGCAGGGGGCTACGAGCAGTACTTC
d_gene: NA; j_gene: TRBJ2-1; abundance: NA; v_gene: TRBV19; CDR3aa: CASSIVGTYNEQFF; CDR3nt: TGTGCCAGTAGTATAGTCGGGACCTACAATGAGCAGTTCTTC
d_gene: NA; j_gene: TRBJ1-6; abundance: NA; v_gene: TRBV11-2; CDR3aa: CASSSSTGTRLYSPLHF; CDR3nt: TGTGCCAGCAGCTCCTCGACCGGGACAAGGCTTTATTCACCCCTCCACTTT